The 15 T cell receptor beta chains given below trace back to one sample, sequenced in a study of blood T cell repertoires in COVID-19. Profiling relied on immunoSEQ multiplex PCR, and the TCRdb table lists in-frame clones only, not all of them. Of almost 250,000 clones in the sample, roughly 90% were seen once. Sequencing used PBMCs or T cells enriched from blood (not recorded which). These receptors originate from a woman aged 25 to 39 who had recovered from COVID-19.

This clone is a singleton in its sample. This sequence joins TRBV10-3 and TRBJ1-3; maybe TRBD1 (6 bases). This CDR3 region has 15 residues. Germline lookup yields CDR1 ENHRY and CDR2 SYGVKD. Trimming cost V 6 bases and J 0 bases, with 12 bases left between them. CDR3 nucleotides: TGTGCCATCAGGTCGGGACAAGTCTCTGGAAACACCATATATTTT. Translated: CAIRSGQVSGNTIYF.

This chain links TRBV6-2 or TRBV6-3 with TRBJ2-7; the D gene is possibly TRBD2 (5 bases). Trimming took off 0 bases at V and 1 base at J, with 10 bases between the two ends. From germline, CDR1 is MNHEY and CDR2 SVGEGT. The CDR3 sequence is 15 residues long. CDR3 nucleotides: TGTGCCAGCAGTTACTCTAGCCCGGGGTCCTACGAGCAGTACTTC. This sequence encodes CASSYSSPGSYEQYF.

The J gene is TRBJ2-1, the V gene TRBV5-1; 7 nucleotides align to TRBD1. The length of the CDR3 is 16 residues. CDR1 is SGHRS, CDR2 YFSETQ, per germline. V lost 0 bases, J lost 4 bases, and 7 bases stayed unmatched. CDR3 nucleotides: TGCGCCAGCAGCTTGGAGGTACAGGGGCTTTACAATGAGCAGTTCTTC. Translation: CASSLEVQGLYNEQFF.

The V and J genes are TRBV5-8 and TRBJ1-4; TRBD1 matches at 7 bases. V shed 4 bases, J shed 4 bases, and the junction held 7 bases outside the gene matches. This CDR3 comprises 15 residues. Germline V CDR1 and CDR2: SGHTS, YDEGEE. CDR3 DNA sequence: TGTGCCAGCAGCCCGGGTTGGGACAGTAATGAAAAACTGTTTTTT. As protein: CASSPGWDSNEKLFF.

Of note for this clone: At one end the junction does not follow the germline gene, possibly because of a read error. The V and J genes are TRBV19 and TRBJ2-6; D call uncertain. CDR3 size: 17 residues. Germline V gene data show CDR1 as LNHDA and CDR2 as SQIVND (reference sequence). CDR3 DNA: TGTGCCAGTAGTGTAGACACGGTCCACTCTGGGGCCAACGTCCTGACTTTC. It specifies CASSVDTVHSGANVLTF.

The V gene is TRBV19, the J gene TRBJ2-7; D is uncertain. Trimming shortened V by 2 bases and J by 3 bases, and 8 bases separated the two germline ends. The CDR3 is 13 amino acids. The germline V gene encodes CDR1 LNHDA and CDR2 SQIVND (reference sequence). The CDR3 sequence: CASSIRPGYEQYF. The CDR3, as DNA: TGTGCCAGTAGTATACGTCCAGGCTACGAGCAGTACTTC.

This clone was seen repeatedly, ten times or more. The chain carries TRBV27 and TRBJ1-1, with 7 nucleotides matching TRBD1. The CDR3 contains 12 residues. J gave up 11 bases and V 0 bases, and 3 bases lay outside the gene matches. The V gene's germline CDR1 is MNHEY and CDR2 SMNVEV (reference sequence). CDR3 sequence reads: CASSLSGQRAFF. CDR3 nucleotides: TGTGCCAGCAGTTTATCGGGACAGAGGGCTTTCTTT.

The chain carries TRBV6-6 and TRBJ2-1; weak D call: TRBD2 (7 bases). Trimming shortened V by 5 bases and J by 12 bases, and 29 bases separated the two germline ends. The CDR3 spans 17 residues. CDR1 and CDR2 (germline): MNHNY, SVGAGI (reference sequence). The CDR3 bases are TGTGCCAGCAGTCCCAGCCGAAAAGGAGGCCGGGGGGCTCTGCAGTTCTTC. Encoded protein: CASSPSRKGGRGALQFF.

This clone was recorded only once. V usage is TRBV14 and J usage is TRBJ1-1, with a tentative D call TRBD1 (6 bases). CDR3 size: 15 residues. Germline lookup yields CDR1 SGHDN and CDR2 FVKESK. The germline V and J ends were trimmed by 1 base and 0 bases, with 9 bases remaining between them. CDR3 loop: CASSQGGLMNTEAFF. CDR3 in DNA: TGTGCCAGCAGCCAAGGGGGGCTTATGAACACTGAAGCTTTCTTT. The full variable domain, rest sourced from reference TRBV14 and TRBJ1-1, is EAGVTQFPSHSVIEKGQTVTLRCDPISGHDNLYWYRRVMGKEIKFLLHFVKESKQDESGMPNNRFLAERTGGTYSTLKVQPAELEDSGVYFCASSQGGLMNTEAFFGQGTRLTVV.

The chain links TRBV5-1 to TRBJ1-1; 8 bases map to TRBD1. The CDR3 runs to 14 residues. Per the germline V gene, CDR1 is SGHRS and CDR2 is YFSETQ. V was pared by 0 bases and J by 10 bases, with 8 bases of the junction left unmatched. The CDR3 sequence is CASSLDRGSGRAFF. In DNA form, the CDR3 reads TGCGCCAGCAGCTTGGACAGGGGGTCGGGTAGAGCTTTCTTT.

The chain combines TRBV19 with TRBJ1-1; D uncertain. Germline values: CDR1 LNHDA, CDR2 SQIVND (reference sequence). The ends were cut back, 7 bases at V and 1 base at J, with 13 bases in the middle. CDR3 size: 14 residues. CDR3 in amino acids: CASMESRENTEAFF. Written as DNA, the CDR3 is TGTGCCAGTATGGAGTCACGGGAGAACACTGAAGCTTTCTTT.

This clone was recorded once. The sample has other DNA sequences that encode this CDR3 too. The chain combines TRBV3-1 (or the pseudogene TRBV3-2) with TRBJ2-7; D call uncertain. The CDR3 is 13 residues long. Germline V lookup: CDR1 LGHDT, CDR2 YNNKEL (reference sequence). Trimming shortened V by 0 bases and J by 3 bases, and 6 bases separated the two germline ends. DNA of the CDR3: TGTGCCAGCAGCCAAGATCTTTTCTACGAGCAGTACTTC. Its protein product is CASSQDLFYEQYF.

The chain employs TRBV7-2 and TRBJ1-1; D uncertain. The germline CDR1 and CDR2 sequences are SGHTA and FQGNSA. Trimming shortened V by 1 base and J by 3 bases, and 12 bases separated the two germline ends. This CDR3 contains 15 residues. CDR3 DNA: TGTGCCAGCAGCTTAGAGGTAGGGAGGGACACTGAAGCTTTCTTT. Amino acid sequence: CASSLEVGRDTEAFF.

The J gene is TRBJ2-7, the V gene TRBV5-4, with 7 bases aligning to TRBD1. The CDR3 length is 14 residues. The V and J ends lost 4 bases and 3 bases, in that order; junction bases with no gene match: 7. CDR1 and CDR2 from the germline V gene are SGHNT and YYREEE (reference sequence). Here the CDR3 DNA reads TGTGCCAGCAGCCTACAGGGGACACACTACGAGCAGTACTTC. Protein sequence: CASSLQGTHYEQYF.

CDR3 sequence (DNA): TGTGCCAGCACCCCTCAGGCGAACACTGAAGCTTTCTTT. It yields the protein CASTPQANTEAFF. The chain employs TRBV3-1 (or the pseudogene TRBV3-2) and TRBJ1-1, with unresolved D. The CDR3 is 13 amino acids. With 7 bases removed from V and 1 base from J, the gap between germline ends came to 10 bases. Germline CDR1 reads LGHDT; CDR2 reads YNNKEL (reference sequence).